The present T cell receptor (beta chain) was sequenced within a study of blood T cell repertoires in COVID-19. Background on the study: From T cells, B-cell-depleted T cells, or PBMCs came the material, which was cDNA or gDNA.

Sequenced by immunoSEQ multiplex PCR; TCRdb stores in-frame clones only, minus some. Among about 210,000 clones listed, just under 90% were seen once. Recovered status applied to Cohort 3 donors who had two consecutive negative PCRs. It also applied to those with clearance or with symptom resolution. The sequencing sample was made of PBMCs or T cells enriched from blood (not recorded which). The sequence derives from a man in his thirties or forties who had recovered from COVID-19.

CDR3 sequence: CASSSTGRNTIYF. The CDR3 DNA reads TGTGCCAGCAGCTCTACAGGGAGAAACACCATATATTTT. V gene TRBV7-7 combines with J gene TRBJ1-3, with a weak D call TRBD1 (6 bases). Germline-derived CDR1 and CDR2 are SSHAT and FNYEAQ (reference sequence). V was trimmed by 4 bases and J by 5 bases, leaving 9 bases between them. There are 13 residues in the CDR3.